This TCR beta chain was sequenced during a study of graft-versus-host responses after intestinal transplantation. About the research overall: After anti-thymocyte globulin induction, recipients took tacrolimus and steroids for around three years.

Of note for this clone: The antigen is undetermined.

After removal of 2 bases from V and 6 bases from J, the junction contained 3 bases not matched to a gene. CDR1 SEHNR and CDR2 FQNEAQ come from the germline V gene (reference sequence). This CDR3 contains 14 residues. Sequencing used immunoSEQ multiplex PCR; TCRdb keeps in-frame clones, though not all of them. Among 35,000 to 55,000 clones listed, about 93% were seen once. Overall study findings and caveats: Some patients had graft-donor T cell macrochimerism, and their allografts showed high graft-versus-host to host-versus-graft clonal ratios.

The sequences come from PBMCs, collected 750 to 800 days after a first intestinal transplant, on the day of a second. The chain joins TRBV7-9 to TRBJ2-3, with TRBD2 matching 9 bases. The receptor's source is a human patient who received an intestinal transplant, so some T cells may come from the graft donor. The DNA for the CDR3 is TGTGCCAGCAGCTTAAGGCGGGAGGGGGATACGCAGTATTTT. Encoded protein: CASSLRREGDTQYF.